This T cell receptor (beta chain) was documented in a study of T cell repertoires in cytomegalovirus infection. Overall study: Researchers turned to recently identified HLA-C-restricted CMV epitopes as well as well-studied HLA-B-restricted ones. Matching HLA type and CMV infection were both indicated by public TCR beta signatures. Study-wide results and limits: CMV-specific TCR beta clonotypes restricted by HLA-C were the ones dominating the ex vivo response. Using cumulative public TCR beta family frequency, the authors identified those who carried CMV together with the relevant HLA.

TCRdb reprocessed the reads with MiXCR, giving one entry per CDR3 protein. Altogether roughly 350,000 distinct CDR3 sequences are present, about 32% being singletons, with the ten largest covering 13%. As concerns this clonotype: Antigen unknown.

Trimming cost V 9 bases and J 9 bases; bases outside gene matches: 6. CDR1 is KGHDR, CDR2 SFDVKD, per germline. CDR3 length equals 13 residues. This chain links TRBV24-1 with TRBJ2-1, with 11 nucleotides matching TRBD1. The receptor was derived from a human donor in good health (CMV status not recorded). Some clones in this sample may be carry-over from other donors' samples. Specimen: cultured PBMCs, collected from culture after CMV antigen stimulation. CDR3 sequence (DNA): TGTGCCACCCGGGACAGGGGGAGAAGTGAGCAGTTCTTC. It specifies CATRDRGRSEQFF.